The 15 T cell receptor beta chains below were found in one sample sequenced in a study of T cells in Graves' hyperthyroidism and ophthalmopathy. TCR beta CDR3 regions were amplified from RNA. When the TCR CDR3 underwent first-round RT-PCR, the HTBI primer set was used. Using its own MiXCR run on the multiplex PCR reads, TCRdb lists one record per CDR3 protein. The sample has 200,000 to 250,000 distinct CDR3 sequences; 17% are singletons. The sample comprised blood. The receptors shown here come from a man aged 50-59 years with Graves' hyperthyroidism.

This clonotype was observed many times. The chain has TRBV28 and TRBJ1-5; 7 nucleotides line up with TRBD1. Germline CDR1 is MDHEN and CDR2 is SYDVKM. V was clipped by 5 bases and J by 0 bases; unmatched bases: 13. This CDR3 comprises 18 residues. The CDR3 region has the DNA TGTGCCAGCAGTGCTACAGGGGCCTCACGCTATAGCAATCAGCCCCAGCATTTT. This encodes CASSATGASRYSNQPQHF.

This clonotype was counted many times. The rearrangement uses TRBV10-1 and TRBJ2-7; the D gene is possibly TRBD2 (5 bases). The CDR3 extends over 19 amino acids. The germline V and J ends were trimmed by 0 bases and 3 bases, with 24 bases remaining between them. Germline-derived CDR1 and CDR2 are WNHNN and SYGVQD (reference sequence). The CDR3 DNA sequence: TGCGCCAGCAGTGAGTCAGGTATAGGAGGAACAAATACCCTCTACGAGCAGTACTTC. Residues: CASSESGIGGTNTLYEQYF.

This clonotype has a count of ten or more. The gene calls are TRBV5-1 and TRBJ1-6; D gene uncertain. Per the germline V gene, CDR1 is SGHRS and CDR2 is YFSETQ. This CDR3 has 14 residues. V shed 1 base and J shed 7 bases, with 9 bases lying between them. CDR3 region: CASSLRGSNSPLHF. CDR3 DNA sequence: TGCGCCAGCAGCTTGAGAGGGTCAAATTCACCCCTCCACTTT.

The rearrangement links TRBV19 to TRBJ1-3; D remains ambiguous. CDR1 and CDR2 (germline): LNHDA, SQIVND (reference sequence). V dropped 1 base and J dropped 0 bases, with 7 bases sitting between them. CDR3 length equals 15 residues. The DNA of the CDR3 is TGTGCCAGTAGTATAGGCGGAAGCTCTGGAAACACCATATATTTT. Translated: CASSIGGSSGNTIYF.

At least ten counts were recorded for this clonotype. This chain links TRBV3-1 with TRBJ1-1, with TRBD1 identical over 9 bases. The CDR3 totals 17 residues. Germline trimming cut 4 bases from V and 4 bases from J; bases unmatched to any gene: 13. CDR1 and CDR2 (germline): LGHDT, YNNKEL (reference sequence). In DNA form, the CDR3 reads TGTGCCAGCAGCCCCCTGGGGTGGGACAGGGATCGCACTGAAGCTTTCTTT. Amino acid sequence: CASSPLGWDRDRTEAFF.

This clonotype appeared a few times. The V gene is TRBV20-1, the J gene TRBJ2-3, with D perhaps matching TRBD1 (6 bases). CDR1 is DFQATT, CDR2 SNEGSKA, per germline (reference sequence). V lost 6 bases and J 0 bases, leaving 22 bases between the germline ends. The CDR3 totals 17 residues. CDR3 amino acids: CSATKIGGHSSTDTQYF. The CDR3 bases are TGCAGTGCCACGAAAATTGGGGGCCACTCTAGCACAGATACGCAGTATTTT.

This clonotype was seen many times. This chain joins TRBV20-1 and TRBJ2-2; 12 nucleotides agree with TRBD2. Germline assignment: CDR1 DFQATT and CDR2 SNEGSKA (reference sequence). The length of the CDR3 is 18 residues. J gave up 5 bases and V 2 bases, and 12 bases lay outside the gene matches. In DNA form, the CDR3 reads TGCAGTGCTAGACCGCCTAGCGGGAGGGCCACGGGTACCGGGGAGCTGTTTTTT. Translated: CSARPPSGRATGTGELFF.

This clonotype was seen many times. The V call is TRBV28, the J call TRBJ1-5; D is unclear. Per germline, CDR1 MDHEN and CDR2 SYDVKM. V was trimmed by 2 bases and J by 7 bases, leaving 6 bases between them. The CDR3 is made up of 12 amino acids. CDR3 sequence (DNA): TGTGCCAGCAGTTTACTCGGACAGCCCCAGCATTTT. This codes for CASSLLGQPQHF.

This clonotype has at least ten counts. The chain employs TRBV6-1 and TRBJ2-3; TRBD2 matches at 8 bases. The CDR3 totals 16 residues. Germline CDR1 is MNHNS and CDR2 is SASEGT. Germline trimming cut 5 bases from V and 4 bases from J; bases unmatched to any gene: 11. The CDR3 here is CASSRKAGVVADTQYF. The CDR3 nucleotides read TGTGCCAGCAGTAGAAAAGCGGGAGTGGTTGCAGATACGCAGTATTTT.

This clonotype was picked up many times. As DNA, the CDR3 is TGTGCCGGGGGGAGTCAGGGAAATCAGCCCCAGCATTTT. Its translation is CAGGSQGNQPQHF. V gene TRBV30 combines with J gene TRBJ1-5; TRBD1 is a possible D gene (5 bases). The ends were cut back, 8 bases at V and 4 bases at J, with 15 bases in the middle. CDR3 length equals 13 residues. In germline, CDR1 is GTSNPN, CDR2 SVGIG (reference sequence).

The gene calls are TRBV6-1 and TRBJ2-7; 12 nucleotides agree with TRBD2. Germline CDR1 and CDR2: MNHNS and SASEGT. The CDR3 runs 17 residues. J lost 4 bases, V lost 5 bases, and 12 bases had no gene match. CDR3 in DNA: TGTGCCAGCAGTTTCCGGACTAGCGGGGAGGACTTATACGAGCAGTACTTC. This codes for CASSFRTSGEDLYEQYF.

This sequence joins TRBV7-2 and TRBJ1-5; 9 bases align to TRBD1. J gave up 2 bases and V 8 bases, and 7 bases lay outside the gene matches. The germline gives CDR1 SGHTA, CDR2 FQGNSA. CDR3 size: 15 residues. CDR3 nucleotides: TGTGCCAGCGGCCTGACAGGGGGACGCAATCAGCCCCAGCATTTT. Protein sequence: CASGLTGGRNQPQHF.

The chain links TRBV19 to TRBJ2-2; D is tentatively TRBD1 or TRBD2 (5 bases each). The CDR3 covers 14 residues. Germline CDR1 LNHDA, CDR2 SQIVND (reference sequence). V was pared by 4 bases and J by 2 bases, with 8 bases between. The CDR3 DNA reads TGTGCCAGTAGTAGTCGGGACAACACCGGGGAGCTGTTTTTT. Its translation is CASSSRDNTGELFF.

This clonotype was counted between two and nine times. The chain employs TRBV4-3 and TRBJ1-1; 7 nucleotides align to TRBD1. Trimming cost V 0 bases and J 5 bases; bases outside gene matches: 3. The V gene's germline CDR1 is LGHNA and CDR2 YSLEER. The CDR3 covers 14 residues. The CDR3 DNA reads TGCGCCAGCAGCCAAGATCTCAGGGGGACTGAAGCTTTCTTT. It is translated as CASSQDLRGTEAFF.

This clonotype has more than one count but fewer than ten. The chain links TRBV19 to TRBJ2-7, with 9 positions matching TRBD2. Germline CDR1 and CDR2: LNHDA and SQIVND (reference sequence). V trimming: 4 bases; J trimming: 2 bases; junction bases outside the gene matches: 3. The CDR3 extends over 14 amino acids. Here the CDR3 DNA reads TGTGCCAGTAGTAGCGGGAGGGCCGCCTACGAGCAGTACTTC. This sequence encodes CASSSGRAAYEQYF.